The clone carrying this T cell receptor beta chain occurred once. The antigen remains unidentified. TCRdb reanalysed the reads using MiXCR and keeps one entry per CDR3 protein. The table shows approximately 750,000 distinct CDR3 sequences, with under 40% occurring only once. This sample was included in a study of T cell repertoires in cytomegalovirus infection. About the study: CMV infection and matching HLA type were both indicated by public TCR beta signatures. Study-level results: CMV-specific TCR beta clonotypes restricted by HLA-C dominated the ex vivo response. Individuals carrying CMV plus the relevant HLA were identified by cumulative frequency of public TCR beta families.

Germline V CDR1 and CDR2: SGHVS, FQNEAQ. This CDR3 comprises 13 residues. Trimming took off 5 bases at V and 9 bases at J, with 16 bases between the two ends. The clonotype originates from a human donor in good health (CMV status not recorded). Some clones in this sample may be carry-over from other donors' samples. Sequencing used PBMCs. V and J are TRBV7-8 and TRBJ1-1; D possibly corresponds to TRBD1 (6 bases). The CDR3 here is CASSHTDTGKAFF. The CDR3 nucleotides read TGTGCCAGCAGCCACACAGACACAGGGAAAGCTTTCTTT.